This T cell receptor (beta chain) was captured by sequencing in a study of cytomegalovirus exposure and HLA in healthy donors. V was pared by 1 base and J by 0 bases, with 9 bases between. Germline CDR1 and CDR2: SGHAT and FQNNGV. CDR3 length equals 15 residues. It was with 60 Vbeta and 13 Jbeta primers that the PCR ran. Libraries were prepared by immunoSEQ multiplex PCR; TCRdb keeps only in-frame clonotypes and omits some of them. The table has around 150,000 clones, about 60% seen once. Concerning this clone: Its antigen is as yet unknown.

Broader study findings: Using a false discovery rate of 0.05, a later analysis showed that 16,951 TCR beta sequences were associated with HLA alleles. TCR beta chains numbering about 160 were designated cytomegalovirus-associated. As a later analysis showed, several of the most significant clusters appeared to be linked to common viral pathogens. Among immune exposure information, only CMV serostatus was available.

Sequencing was carried out using PBMCs. This TCR was recovered from a woman aged 55-70 years in good health and CMV-seropositive. J is TRBJ1-1 and V is TRBV11-2, with D perhaps matching TRBD1 (6 bases). The DNA for the CDR3 is TGTGCCAGCAGCTTAGGGGACACTATGAACACTGAAGCTTTCTTT. Protein sequence: CASSLGDTMNTEAFF.